These T cell receptor beta chains were read from a single sample in a study of cytomegalovirus exposure and HLA in healthy donors. Generated by immunoSEQ multiplex PCR, the TCRdb table keeps only in-frame clones and is missing some. Its table records approximately 140,000 clones. Sequencing was carried out using PBMCs. The receptors come from a woman aged 40 to 50 in good health and CMV-seronegative. CDR3s include the opening cysteine and the closing phenylalanine or tryptophan. The D gene is left open where the match is weak.

TRBJ1-6,TRBD1,TRBV14,TGTGCCAGCAGCCTCGGGACAGGGGGATCACCCCTCCACTTT,CASSLGTGGSPLHF
TRBJ2-6,TRBD2,TRBV19,TGTGCCAGCCAACCCACCCCGGGGGGGAGGGCCAACGTCCTGACTTTC,CASQPTPGGRANVLTF
TRBJ2-5,TRBD2,TRBV6-6,TGTGCCAGCATACTAGCGGGGATTGAGACCCAGTACTTC,CASILAGIETQYF
TRBJ1-2,TRBD1,TRBV4-2,TGTGCCAGCAGCCAAACCTCCGACAGGGCCTCGGGTGGCTACACCTTC,CASSQTSDRASGGYTF
TRBJ2-3,-,TRBV7-3,TGTGCCAGCAGGTACGCGGGACTTAGCACAGATACGCAGTATTTT,CASRYAGLSTDTQYF
TRBJ2-1,-,TRBV14,TGTGCCAGCAGCCAAGGGAAGTGGCGGGACAATGAGCAGTTCTTC,CASSQGKWRDNEQFF
TRBJ1-1,TRBD1,TRBV4-3,TGCGCCAGCAGCCAAGGGGACAGGGGCACTGAAGCTTTCTTT,CASSQGDRGTEAFF
TRBJ2-7,-,TRBV29-1,TGCAGCGTTGAAGATCGCGACATACCCTACGAGCAGTACTTC,CSVEDRDIPYEQYF
TRBJ1-1,TRBD1,TRBV7-3,TGTGCCAGCAGCAAAACCGGGACAGGGAGTGAAGCTTTCTTT,CASSKTGTGSEAFF
TRBJ2-4,-,TRBV7-3,TGTGCCAGCAGCTTAAGCAGGGCTGTGGGTGGCATTCAGTACTTC,CASSLSRAVGGIQYF
TRBJ2-3,TRBD2,TRBV29-1,TGCAGCGTTGAAGGTCCCAGCGGGGGACGAACAGATACGCAGTATTTT,CSVEGPSGGRTDTQYF
TRBJ2-3,TRBD2,TRBV6-5,TGTGCCAGCAGATTATTAGCGGGGGGGCCCGATACGCAGTATTTT,CASRLLAGGPDTQYF
TRBJ2-7,-,TRBV20-1,TGCAGTGCTAGTCTAAGCTACGAGCAGTACTTC,CSASLSYEQYF
TRBJ2-1,TRBD1,TRBV7-2,TGTGCCAGCATCCTGACAGGGCCTAACAATGAGCAGTTCTTC,CASILTGPNNEQFF
TRBJ1-4,-,TRBV4-1,TGCGCCAGCAGCCAAGATCGAGTTTTGAATGAAAAACTGTTTTTT,CASSQDRVLNEKLFF
TRBJ1-4,TRBD1,TRBV5-6,TGTGCCAGCAGCTTGGCCCAGGGGGCGAACGAAAAACTGTTTTTT,CASSLAQGANEKLFF
TRBJ1-3,-,TRBV19,TGTGCCAGTACCCTACGGGGGGTGAAATCTGGAAACACCATATATTTT,CASTLRGVKSGNTIYF
TRBJ1-3,-,TRBV11-2,TGTGCCAGCAGCTTCGACTACTCTGGAAACACCATATATTTT,CASSFDYSGNTIYF
TRBJ2-5,-,TRBV6-5,TGTGCCAGCAGAGCCGACCCAGCCGGGGAGACCCAGTACTTC,CASRADPAGETQYF
TRBJ2-3,TRBD2,TRBV5-1,TGCGCCAGCGGGGGGCCAGCGGGGGCTTCTAGCACAGATACGCAGTATTTT,CASGGPAGASSTDTQYF
TRBJ1-1,-,TRBV4-2,TGTGCCAGCAGCCAAGACAAAGGCAGTTGGGCGGGAGCTTTCTTT,CASSQDKGSWAGAFF
TRBJ1-5,TRBD1,TRBV7-2,TGTGCCAGCAGCCCTGGCAGGGGGCATAAAACTAATCAGCCCCAGCATTTT,CASSPGRGHKTNQPQHF
TRBJ1-6,TRBD1,TRBV5-4,TGTGCCAGCAGCTCTGATCGGACAGGGAACTATAATTCACCCCTCCACTTT,CASSSDRTGNYNSPLHF
TRBJ2-5,-,TRBV6-6,TGTGCCAGCACTCAGCGGCAAGAGACCCAGTACTTC,CASTQRQETQYF
TRBJ2-1,TRBD2,TRBV15,TGTGCCACCAGCAGAGACCCCGCTAGCGGGGTCTACAATGAGCAGTTCTTC,CATSRDPASGVYNEQFF
TRBJ1-1,-,TRBV19,TGTGCCAGTTTAGGGGCCACCCGGAACACTGAAGCTTTCTTT,CASLGATRNTEAFF
TRBJ1-4,TRBD1,TRBV27,TGTGCCAGCAGTTTCGACAGGGTATTATCGGGAGAAACTAATGAAAAACTGTTTTTT,CASSFDRVLSGETNEKLFF
TRBJ2-1,-,TRBV6-1,TGTGCCAGCAGTGAACCAACAGTAGATGAGCAGTTCTTC,CASSEPTVDEQFF
TRBJ2-1,TRBD1,TRBV29-1,TGCAGCGTTGATCTACAGGGGGCCCTCTACAATGAGCAGTTCTTC,CSVDLQGALYNEQFF
TRBJ2-5,TRBD2,TRBV5-1,TGCGCCAGCAGCCACGGGACGCCGGGAGGGGAGACCCAGTACTTC,CASSHGTPGGETQYF
TRBJ2-7,TRBD2,TRBV28,TGTGCCAGCAGTTTATACGGGGGGGCGGGCTACGAGCAGTACTTC,CASSLYGGAGYEQYF
TRBJ1-1,TRBD1,TRBV18,TGTGCCAGCTCCTTTGGGACAGTCATGAACACTGAAGCTTTCTTT,CASSFGTVMNTEAFF
TRBJ2-7,TRBD2,TRBV7-2,TGTGCCAGCAGCTTAGGAGCGGGCGGGGGGGCCTACGAGCAGTACTTC,CASSLGAGGGAYEQYF
TRBJ1-5,-,TRBV4-1,TGCGCCGGGGGAGGACAGCCCCAGCATTTT,CAGGGQPQHF
TRBJ2-2,-,TRBV7-3,TGTGCCAGCTATGAGGGCCCGAACACCGGGGAGCTGTTTTTT,CASYEGPNTGELFF
TRBJ2-2,TRBD1,TRBV6-1,TGTGCCAGCAGCGGGACAGCACCCGTCACCGGGGAGCTGTTTTTT,CASSGTAPVTGELFF
TRBJ1-4,TRBD1,TRBV6-5,TGTGCCAGCAGTTACGCAGGGGGACGTGAAAAACTGTTTTTT,CASSYAGGREKLFF
TRBJ1-2,TRBD1,TRBV7-2,TGTGCCAGCAGCCTAAACAGGGGTGCTAACTATGGCTACACCTTC,CASSLNRGANYGYTF
TRBJ1-2,-,TRBV6-5,TGTGCCAGCAGCCCGGGTCTAAGTAGGTTGAGATACACCTTC,CASSPGLSRLRYTF
TRBJ2-3,TRBD1,TRBV6-5,TGTGCCAGCAGTTACTCCCAACCCAGGGGGTATACGCAGTATTTT,CASSYSQPRGYTQYF
TRBJ1-5,TRBD1,TRBV28,TGTGCCAGCAGAGAGGGGGCGGATGGTAATCAGCCCCAGCATTTT,CASREGADGNQPQHF
TRBJ1-2,TRBD1,TRBV28,TGTGGCGGGCGGCGATCGGGGACAGGAGGCTACACCTTC,CGGRRSGTGGYTF
TRBJ1-2,TRBD1,TRBV6-6,TGTGCCAGCAGTAACGGACAGGGAGGGGCCTATGGCTACACCTTC,CASSNGQGGAYGYTF
TRBJ2-7,-,TRBV11-2,TGTGCCAGCAGCTTAGGTAGACAGTTCTCCTACGAGCAGTACTTC,CASSLGRQFSYEQYF
TRBJ2-1,TRBD2,TRBV11-3,TGTGCCAGCAGCTTCGGCGGGGGTCAGGATGAGCAGTTCTTC,CASSFGGGQDEQFF
TRBJ1-4,TRBD1,TRBV15,TGTGCCACCAGCACGGGGACAGGGTGGGAAAAACTGTTTTTT,CATSTGTGWEKLFF
TRBJ1-2,-,TRBV9,TGTGCCAGCAGCGCCAGGGTGAAGGATGGCTACACCTTC,CASSARVKDGYTF
TRBJ2-3,-,TRBV19,TGTGCCAGTAGCCCAGGTCGCACAGATACGCAGTATTTT,CASSPGRTDTQYF
TRBJ2-2,TRBD1,TRBV5-1,TGCGCCAGCAGCTTGGACGGACAGGGAACCGGGGAGCTGTTTTTT,CASSLDGQGTGELFF
TRBJ1-1,-,TRBV5-4,TGTGCCAGCAGGGGGGCCGGGCAGGCCACTGAAGCTTTCTTT,CASRGAGQATEAFF
TRBJ1-4,-,TRBV5-1,TGCGCCAGCAGCTTGGGTCGGACAGACGAAAAACTGTTTTTT,CASSLGRTDEKLFF
TRBJ1-2,TRBD1,TRBV5-4,TGTGCCAGCAGCTTGGCCGGGACAGGGGGCGACGGCTACACCTTC,CASSLAGTGGDGYTF
TRBJ2-7,-,TRBV28,TGTGCCAGCAGTCCCCTCGGGTTCGAGCAGTACTTC,CASSPLGFEQYF
TRBJ2-2,-,TRBV7-8,TGTGCCAGCAGCCCCGTAACGAACACCGGGGAGCTGTTTTTT,CASSPVTNTGELFF
TRBJ2-3,TRBD2,TRBV18,TGTGCCAGCTCCCCCGGGACTAGCTTGACAGATACGCAGTATTTT,CASSPGTSLTDTQYF
TRBJ1-4,-,TRBV5-1,TGCGCCAGCAGCTTGGGAGGAGTAAGAGAAAAACTGTTTTTT,CASSLGGVREKLFF
TRBJ2-6,-,TRBV4-2,TGTGCCTTTTCCCCTGCGCCTGGGGCCAACGTCCTGACTTTC,CAFSPAPGANVLTF
TRBJ2-7,TRBD1,TRBV5-5,TGTGCCAGCAGATGGACCGGGACAGGGCGATCCTACGAGCAGTACTTC,CASRWTGTGRSYEQYF